This T cell receptor beta chain was retrieved from a study of radiation and T cells in renal cell carcinoma. Study-wide context: Nephrectomy followed 15 Gy stereotactic body radiation by 4 weeks.

Generated by immunoSEQ multiplex PCR, the TCRdb table keeps only in-frame clones and is missing some. Of some 72,000 clones detected, roughly 82% appear once; the ten largest clones hold approximately 6%. Concerning this clone: What it recognizes is unknown.

This CDR3 spans 15 amino acids. Germline V gene sequence: CDR1 SGHTA, CDR2 FQGNSA. V dropped 1 base and J dropped 3 bases, with 9 bases sitting between them. Study-wide results and limits: Top tumor clonotypes rose in blood 2 weeks post-radiation, then contracted.

Time point indicated: blood 2 weeks post-SBRT. This sample's treatment: 15 Gy SBRT to primary tumor, nephrectomy 4 weeks later. Serial blood draws occurred at baseline and 2 and 4 weeks post-SBRT. The tumor was a clear cell renal cell carcinoma. The sample here was blood, taken from a patient whose treatment included radiotherapy and nephrectomy. The clonotype originates from a man aged 60 to 69 with renal cell carcinoma. This rearrangement joins TRBV7-2 to TRBJ2-2; D perhaps matches TRBD1 (6 bases). The CDR3 DNA follows: TGTGCCAGCAGCTTAGGCGCAGGGGACACCGGGGAGCTGTTTTTT. This gives the protein CASSLGAGDTGELFF.